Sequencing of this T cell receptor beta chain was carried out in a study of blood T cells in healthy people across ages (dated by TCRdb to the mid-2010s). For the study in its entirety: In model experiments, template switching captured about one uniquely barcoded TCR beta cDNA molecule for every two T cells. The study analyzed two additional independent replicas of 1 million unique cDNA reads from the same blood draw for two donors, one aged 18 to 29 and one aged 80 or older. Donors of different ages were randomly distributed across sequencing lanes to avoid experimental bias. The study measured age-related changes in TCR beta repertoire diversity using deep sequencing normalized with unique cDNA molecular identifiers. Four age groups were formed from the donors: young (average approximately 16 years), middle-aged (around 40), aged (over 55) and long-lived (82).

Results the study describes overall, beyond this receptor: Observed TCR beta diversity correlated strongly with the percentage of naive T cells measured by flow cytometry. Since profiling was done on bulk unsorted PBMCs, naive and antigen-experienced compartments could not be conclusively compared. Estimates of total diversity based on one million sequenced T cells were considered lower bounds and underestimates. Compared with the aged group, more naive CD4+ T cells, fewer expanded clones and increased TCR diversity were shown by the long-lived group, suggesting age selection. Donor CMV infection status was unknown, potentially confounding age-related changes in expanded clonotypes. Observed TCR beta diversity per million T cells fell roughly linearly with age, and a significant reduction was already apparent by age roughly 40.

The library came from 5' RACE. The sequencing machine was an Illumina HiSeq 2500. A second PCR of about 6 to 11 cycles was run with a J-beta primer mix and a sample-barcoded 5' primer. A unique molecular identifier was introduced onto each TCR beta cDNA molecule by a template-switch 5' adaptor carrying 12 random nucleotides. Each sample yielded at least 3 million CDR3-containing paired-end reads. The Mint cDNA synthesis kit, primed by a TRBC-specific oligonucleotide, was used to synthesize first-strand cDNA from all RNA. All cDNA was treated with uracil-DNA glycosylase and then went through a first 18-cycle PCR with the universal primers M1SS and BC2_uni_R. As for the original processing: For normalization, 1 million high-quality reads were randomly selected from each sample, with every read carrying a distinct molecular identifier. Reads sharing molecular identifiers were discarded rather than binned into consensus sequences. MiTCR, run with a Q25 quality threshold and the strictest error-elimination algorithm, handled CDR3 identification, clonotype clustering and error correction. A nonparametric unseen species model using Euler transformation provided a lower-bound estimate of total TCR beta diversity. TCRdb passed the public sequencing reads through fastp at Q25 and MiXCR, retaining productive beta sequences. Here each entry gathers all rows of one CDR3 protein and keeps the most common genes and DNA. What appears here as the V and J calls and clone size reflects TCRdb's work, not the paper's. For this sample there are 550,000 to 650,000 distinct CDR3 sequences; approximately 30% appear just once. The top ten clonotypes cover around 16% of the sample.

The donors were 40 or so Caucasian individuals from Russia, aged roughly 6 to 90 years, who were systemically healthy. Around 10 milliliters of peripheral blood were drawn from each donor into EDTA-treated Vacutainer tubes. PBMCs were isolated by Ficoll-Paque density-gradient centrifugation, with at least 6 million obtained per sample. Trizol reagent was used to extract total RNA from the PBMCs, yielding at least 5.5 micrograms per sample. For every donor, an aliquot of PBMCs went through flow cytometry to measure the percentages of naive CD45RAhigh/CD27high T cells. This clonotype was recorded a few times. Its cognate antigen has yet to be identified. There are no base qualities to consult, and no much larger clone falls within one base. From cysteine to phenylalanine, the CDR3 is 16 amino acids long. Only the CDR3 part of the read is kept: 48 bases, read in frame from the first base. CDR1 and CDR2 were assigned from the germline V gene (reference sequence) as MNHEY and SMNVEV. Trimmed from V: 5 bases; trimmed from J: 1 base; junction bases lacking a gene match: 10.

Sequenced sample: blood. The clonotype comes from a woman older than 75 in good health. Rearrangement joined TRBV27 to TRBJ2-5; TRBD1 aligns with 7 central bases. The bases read TGTGCCAGCAGTCCGCGGACAGGACGCCTCCAAGAGACCCAGTACTTC. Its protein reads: CASSPRTGRLQETQYF.